A selection of T cell receptor beta chains follows, all from one sample in a study of blood T cell repertoires in COVID-19. The data were produced by immunoSEQ multiplex PCR, yet TCRdb's version contains in-frame clones alone and is incomplete. The sample includes 95,000 to 150,000 clones, 87% of them seen just once. The sample taken for sequencing was peripheral blood. Every receptor here comes from a woman in her fifties or sixties with acute or convalescent COVID-19. Both conserved end residues are part of each CDR3. The D gene is left open where the match is weak. A row's size may be missing; if present it is once, few, many or a size class.

cdr3_nt cdr3_aa v_call d_call j_call clone_size
TGTGCCAGCAGCTCCCTAAGCACAGATACGCAGTATTTT CASSSLSTDTQYF TRBV7-2 . TRBJ2-3 .
TGTGCCAGCAGCTCGGCCGGGACTAGCAGGTTCCATGAGCAGTTCTTC CASSSAGTSRFHEQFF TRBV5-5 TRBD2 TRBJ2-1 .
TGTGCCAGCAGCAGCCGGGCAGATACGCAGTATTTT CASSSRADTQYF TRBV7-6 . TRBJ2-3 few
TGTGCCAGCAGCTTCCTAAAAGAGACCCAGTACTTC CASSFLKETQYF TRBV5-4 . TRBJ2-5 .
TGTGCCAGCAGGGGGAGGGGGAATCAGCCCCAGCATTTT CASRGRGNQPQHF TRBV2 . TRBJ1-5 .
TGTGCCAGCAGCTCGGGGTATGGGAACAATGAGCAGTTCTTC CASSSGYGNNEQFF TRBV5-6 . TRBJ2-1 .
TGTGCCAGCAGTGAAGGGGCTTACACTGAAGCTTTCTTT CASSEGAYTEAFF TRBV6-1 . TRBJ1-1 .
TGTGCCAGCAGCCTCGGACTAGGCGAGCAGTACTTC CASSLGLGEQYF TRBV7-2 TRBD2 TRBJ2-7 few
TGTGCCAGCAGCTCCGGGACTCCAACTGGAAACACCATATATTTT CASSSGTPTGNTIYF TRBV5-5 . TRBJ1-3 .
TGTGCCAGCTCACCTAATTACAGGGTTGAATCCCAAGAGACCCAGTACTTC CASSPNYRVESQETQYF TRBV18 . TRBJ2-5 .
TGTGCCAGTAGGGCAAACGAGGGTCAGCCCCAGCATTTT CASRANEGQPQHF TRBV19 . TRBJ1-5 .
TGCAGTGCTAGTACAGGGAACAATAATCAGCCCCAGCATTTT CSASTGNNNQPQHF TRBV20-1 . TRBJ1-5 .
TGTGCCAGCAGCCAAGTCGGAACAGGGGGCACTGGAAACACCATATATTTT CASSQVGTGGTGNTIYF TRBV3-1/TRBV3-2 TRBD1 TRBJ1-3 .
TGTGCCAGCAGATTCGCAGGGGTGGTAGGAGCTTTCTTT CASRFAGVVGAFF TRBV6-5 . TRBJ1-1 .
TGCGCCAGCAGCTCATTAGCGGGAGCGAACACCGGGGAGCTGTTTTTT CASSSLAGANTGELFF TRBV5-1 TRBD2 TRBJ2-2 few
TGTGCCAGCAGCGTAGCTCAGGACAGACCCTCCTACGAGCAGTACTTC CASSVAQDRPSYEQYF TRBV9 . TRBJ2-7 .
TGTGCCGCCCGGGGGGTCATGAACACTGAAGCTTTCTTT CAARGVMNTEAFF TRBV19 . TRBJ1-1 .
TGTGCCAGCAGCCAAGTGATGTCAGGCATTCTCTCTGGAAACACCATATATTTT CASSQVMSGILSGNTIYF TRBV4-2 . TRBJ1-3 .
TGTGCCAGCAGCTTAAATGCGCACAATGAGCAGTTCTTC CASSLNAHNEQFF TRBV7-2 . TRBJ2-1 .
TGTGCCAGCAGCAACGTGAGGATTGCGGACATTCAGTACTTC CASSNVRIADIQYF TRBV7-9 . TRBJ2-4 .
TGTGCCAGCAGCTTCAGACGGGGGGGACCGCGCTCTGGAAACACCATATATTTT CASSFRRGGPRSGNTIYF TRBV11-2 . TRBJ1-3 .
TGTGCCAGCAGCCCCGGGACCTCAGGGGGAAACACCGGGGAGCTGTTTTTT CASSPGTSGGNTGELFF TRBV5-4 TRBD1 TRBJ2-2 .
TGTGCCAGTCAGGGACAGCCCAATCAGCCCCAGCATTTT CASQGQPNQPQHF TRBV19 TRBD1 TRBJ1-5 once
TGTGCCAGCAGCTTACGCGGGAGGGCCGACACCGGGGAGCTGTTTTTT CASSLRGRADTGELFF TRBV7-9 TRBD2 TRBJ2-2 .
TGTGCCAGCAGCGTACCTTCCGGGGAGCTGTTTTTT CASSVPSGELFF TRBV9 . TRBJ2-2 .
TGTGCCAGCAGCTTAGCGGGGAGGGGGACCTATGGCTACACCTTC CASSLAGRGTYGYTF TRBV7-8 . TRBJ1-2 .
TGTGCCAGTAGTATCGAGGCGGGACGACCCACAGATACGCAGTATTTT CASSIEAGRPTDTQYF TRBV19 . TRBJ2-3 .
TGTGCCAGTAGTATAACCGGGACAAGGTTGAGGATGAACACTGAAGCTTTCTTT CASSITGTRLRMNTEAFF TRBV19 . TRBJ1-1 .
TGCGCCAGCAGCTCGCAAGGGAGCTCCTACAATGAGCAGTTCTTC CASSSQGSSYNEQFF TRBV5-1 . TRBJ2-1 .
TGTGCCAGCAGCTTAGACAGGGGCTATAATTCACCCCTCCACTTT CASSLDRGYNSPLHF TRBV11-3 . TRBJ1-6 .
TGTGCCAGCAGTGGCGCGTCAGATACGCAGTATTTT CASSGASDTQYF TRBV6-1 . TRBJ2-3 .
TGTGCCAGCAGCTTTGGAAGGAGTACTAGCGGGAGAAATGAGCAGTTCTTC CASSFGRSTSGRNEQFF TRBV7-9 TRBD2 TRBJ2-1 few
TGTGCCAACCAGATGGAGGATACGCAGTATTTT CANQMEDTQYF TRBV2 . TRBJ2-3 .
TGCGCCAGCAGCTTGACTCAAAGCGGGAGGGCCCTCACCGGGGAGCTGTTTTTT CASSLTQSGRALTGELFF TRBV5-1 TRBD2 TRBJ2-2 .
TGTGCCAGCAGCTCCGGACAGGGAAGGGGAAATGAGCAGTTCTTC CASSSGQGRGNEQFF TRBV7-2 TRBD1 TRBJ2-1 .
TGTGCCAGCAGCCGGGACATTCAAGAGACCCAGTACTTC CASSRDIQETQYF TRBV7-6 . TRBJ2-5 .
TGTGCCAGCAGCACCCGGGACAGGGGGTGGGAGACCCAGTACTTC CASSTRDRGWETQYF TRBV11-3 TRBD1 TRBJ2-5 .
TGTGCTAGTGGTCCTCGGGACTCCCCGGGTCTCACCGGGGAGCTGTTTTTT CASGPRDSPGLTGELFF TRBV12-5 . TRBJ2-2 .
TGTGCCATCAGTGGAGGTCTAGCGGGATACAATGAGCAGTTCTTC CAISGGLAGYNEQFF TRBV10-3 TRBD2 TRBJ2-1 .
TGTGCCAGCAGCTCTACAGGGTTCTACGAGCAGTACTTC CASSSTGFYEQYF TRBV5-5 . TRBJ2-7 .
TGTGCCAGCCGACCCCCTGGCGGGAGGTTTGCCGAGCAGTACTTC CASRPPGGRFAEQYF TRBV7-2 TRBD2 TRBJ2-7 .
TGTGCCAGCAGCTTCGGAGGGACTGGGGCCAACGTCCTGACTTTC CASSFGGTGANVLTF TRBV7-2 . TRBJ2-6 .
TGTGCCAGCAGCGCCTTGGGCAGACCGATGAACACTGAAGCTTTCTTT CASSALGRPMNTEAFF TRBV7-6 . TRBJ1-1 .
TGTGCCAGCAGTTACTCCGCCGGGACACTCTTTTACGAGCAGTACTTC CASSYSAGTLFYEQYF TRBV6-2/TRBV6-3 . TRBJ2-7 .
TGCGCCAGCAGTGATGGACAGGGTGTTTCACCCCTCCACTTT CASSDGQGVSPLHF TRBV10-1 TRBD1 TRBJ1-6 .
TGCGCCAGCAGCTCCGGGAGGGGGGTTACTAACTATGGCTACACCTTC CASSSGRGVTNYGYTF TRBV4-3 . TRBJ1-2 many
TGTGCCAGCAGCCGGCCGGGACAGGGGCCCGGGGAGCTGTTTTTT CASSRPGQGPGELFF TRBV6-2/TRBV6-3 TRBD1 TRBJ2-2 .
TGCAGCGTGGGGACAGGGTCTGGGGCCAACGTCCTGACTTTC CSVGTGSGANVLTF TRBV29-1 TRBD1 TRBJ2-6 .
TGTGCCATAGGACAGGGTGACTATGGCTACACCTTC CAIGQGDYGYTF TRBV24-1 TRBD1 TRBJ1-2 once
TGTGCCAGCAGCTTGGACGGAGCTTCTAATTCACCCCTCCACTTT CASSLDGASNSPLHF TRBV5-6 . TRBJ1-6 .
TGTGCCAGCAGCTTAGAATACAGGGCGGGAAACACCATATATTTT CASSLEYRAGNTIYF TRBV7-8 . TRBJ1-3 .
TGTGCCAGCAGTTTGGAGCAAGGCGATGGCTACACCTTC CASSLEQGDGYTF TRBV12-3/TRBV12-4 . TRBJ1-2 .
TGTGCCAGCAGTTACCATCGAGCGGGTTGGAACACTGAAGCTTTCTTT CASSYHRAGWNTEAFF TRBV6-5 . TRBJ1-1 .
TGTGCCTGGGCCGGGACAGGGGGCTTCTACGAGCAGTACTTC CAWAGTGGFYEQYF TRBV30 TRBD1 TRBJ2-7 .
TGTGCCAGCAGTCCCCAACAGGGGGCTCGTAATTCACCCCTCCACTTT CASSPQQGARNSPLHF TRBV27 TRBD1 TRBJ1-6 few
TGCGCTTCCAAGGGGGAGACCCAGTACTTC CASKGETQYF TRBV5-1 . TRBJ2-5 .
TGTGCCAGCAGCTCAGACCTCGGGACAGTTAACTATGGCTACACCTTC CASSSDLGTVNYGYTF TRBV7-9 TRBD1 TRBJ1-2 .
TGTGCCAGCAGCTTATCCTGGGTAACTACGATTCAGCCCCAGCATTTT CASSLSWVTTIQPQHF TRBV7-8 . TRBJ1-5 .